The 6 T cell receptor beta chains below were found in one sample sequenced in a study of blood T cell repertoires in COVID-19. The protocol was immunoSEQ multiplex PCR, while the TCRdb copy is restricted to in-frame clones and leaves out a portion. Of about 160,000 clones in the sample, 84% were seen once. Sequences were obtained from peripheral blood. The receptor source for this set is a man between 18 and 29 years old with active or convalescent COVID-19.

The V call is TRBV5-6, the J call TRBJ2-7; D possibly corresponds to TRBD1 (7 bases). Trimming cost V 5 bases and J 3 bases, with 21 bases left between them. The V gene's germline CDR1 is SGHDT and CDR2 YYEEEE. This CDR3 has 16 residues. This CDR3 reads CASRSLRGTAGYEQYF. CDR3 in DNA: TGTGCCAGCAGATCACTACGGGGGACAGCAGGCTACGAGCAGTACTTC.

The chain joins TRBV6-5 to TRBJ2-1; D is possibly TRBD2 (6 bases). The V and J ends lost 0 bases and 13 bases respectively, with 22 bases between them. The CDR3 extends over 16 amino acids. Per germline, CDR1 MNHEY and CDR2 SVGAGI. The CDR3: CASSYSDGTEAPRQFF. The CDR3 DNA follows: TGTGCCAGCAGTTACTCGGACGGGACTGAAGCGCCACGACAGTTCTTC.

CDR3 nucleotide sequence: TGTGCCAGTTTCCTAAGGGGTGCCAAAAACATTCAGTACTTC. This gives the protein CASFLRGAKNIQYF. J is TRBJ2-4 and V is TRBV5-8; possibly TRBD1 for D (5 bases). This CDR3 is 14 amino acids long. The V and J ends lost 8 bases and 1 base respectively, with 13 bases between them. In germline, CDR1 is SGHTS, CDR2 YDEGEE.

In its sample, this clone was seen once. V usage is TRBV5-1 and J usage is TRBJ2-1, with TRBD2 identical over 7 bases. V lost 2 bases and J lost 6; bases outside the gene matches: 5. This CDR3 comprises 14 residues. The germline V gene has CDR1 SGHRS and CDR2 YFSETQ. The CDR3 DNA reads TGCGCCAGCAGCTTTGGGGGAGGGCGCAATGAGCAGTTCTTC. Protein product: CASSFGGGRNEQFF. The full variable domain, its missing parts supplied by reference TRBV5-1 and TRBJ2-1, is KAGVTQTPRYLIKTRGQQVTLSCSPISGHRSVSWYQQTPGQGLQFLFEYFSETQRNKGNFPGRFSGRQFSNSRSEMNVSTLELGDSALYLCASSFGGGRNEQFFGPGTRLTVL.

This clone was found a few times. This chain joins TRBV18 and TRBJ2-7; D not certain. Germline lookup yields CDR1 KGHSH and CDR2 LQKENI. There are 13 residues in the CDR3. V dropped 1 base and J dropped 5 bases, with 9 bases sitting between them. The CDR3 is CASSPLRTDEQYF. Written as DNA, the CDR3 is TGTGCCAGCTCACCACTCCGCACAGACGAGCAGTACTTC.

This chain links TRBV6-5 with TRBJ2-2, with D maybe TRBD2 (6 bases). CDR1 MNHEY and CDR2 SVGAGI come from the germline V gene. The V end was cut by 2 bases, the J end by 7 bases, with 8 bases between. The CDR3 is 13 amino acids. In DNA form, the CDR3 reads TGTGCCAGCAGTTACATTAGCGGCGGGGAGCTGTTTTTT. This encodes CASSYISGGELFF.